Included here is one T cell receptor (beta chain) sequence, with context. This sample was taken from a study of blood T cell repertoires in COVID-19. Background on the study: Specimens from acute and convalescent COVID-19 originated in the United States, Italy and Spain. Nucleic acid was either cDNA or gDNA, and it came from T cells, B-cell-depleted T cells, or PBMCs.

In the authors' workflow: Amplified reference gene primers provided the basis for estimating nucleated cell counts. Libraries were prepared by immunoSEQ multiplex PCR; TCRdb keeps only in-frame clonotypes and omits some of them. That table is the source of V, J and clone size, and D and trimming were worked out from the DNA. The sample shows approximately 150,000 clones, approximately 87% of them seen only once. The clonotype originates from a woman in her 70s with acute or convalescent COVID-19. The sequenced material came from peripheral blood.

CDR3 DNA: TGTGCCAGCAGTTTATCACAGGGGGCCGGGGAGCTGTTTTTT. Translation gives CASSLSQGAGELFF. The chain carries TRBV27 and TRBJ2-2; 8 bases are a match to TRBD1. The trim removed 0 bases at V and 6 bases at J, leaving 0 bases unmatched. CDR1 and CDR2 (germline): MNHEY, SMNVEV (reference sequence). CDR3 size: 14 residues.